The 10 T cell receptor beta chains listed next were all sequenced from one sample in a study of cytomegalovirus exposure and HLA in healthy donors. Use of 60 Vbeta and 13 Jbeta primers characterized the PCR. Some clones are missing from TCRdb's copy, which holds only in-frame ones; the method was immunoSEQ multiplex PCR. The table has approximately 180,000 clones, around 82% seen once. The sequenced sample was PBMCs. All receptors derive from a man aged 18-30 years in good health and CMV-seronegative.

This clone was detected a few times. The J gene is TRBJ2-3, the V gene TRBV11-3; 11 bases align to TRBD1. V shed 4 bases, J shed 4 bases, and the junction held 4 bases outside the gene matches. The CDR3 runs 15 residues. CDR1 is SGHNT and CDR2 is YENEEA in the germline V gene. The CDR3 reads CASSSGQGAPDTQYF. Here the CDR3 DNA reads TGTGCCAGCAGCTCAGGACAGGGGGCCCCAGATACGCAGTATTTT.

As regards this clone: At one end the junction does not follow the germline gene, possibly because of a read error. The rearrangement links TRBV7-7 to TRBJ2-7; TRBD1 matches at 9 bases. The CDR3 consists of 15 residues. Per the germline V gene, CDR1 is SSHAT and CDR2 is FNYEAQ (reference sequence). The CDR3 DNA reads TGTGCTAGCAGTGCCGGGACAGGGAGCTCCTACGAGCAGTACTTC. It encodes CASSAGTGSSYEQYF. Filled out from reference TRBV7-7 and TRBJ2-7, the complete variable domain reads GAGVSQSPRYKVTKRGQDVTLRCDPISSHATLYWYQQALGQGPEFLTYFNYEAQPDKSGLPSDRFSAERPEGSISTLTIQRTEQRDSAMYRCASSAGTGSSYEQYFGPGTRLTVT.

The rearrangement links TRBV6-1 to TRBJ1-3, with TRBD1 as a possible D gene (5 bases). The CDR3 runs 14 residues. Trimming stripped 7 bases from V and 4 bases from J, with 14 bases between. Germline V gene data show CDR1 as MNHNS and CDR2 as SASEGT. Here the CDR3 reads CASIYQGSGNTIYF. The CDR3 DNA sequence: TGTGCCAGCATTTACCAGGGATCCGGAAACACCATATATTTT.

The rearrangement joins TRBV28 to TRBJ1-2; perhaps TRBD1 as D (6 bases). V dropped 2 bases and J dropped 4 bases, with 8 bases sitting between them. Germline-derived CDR1 and CDR2 are MDHEN and SYDVKM. The length of the CDR3 is 13 residues. Written as DNA, the CDR3 is TGTGCCAGCAGTTTAGGCAGGGGCTATGGCTACACCTTC. Its translation: CASSLGRGYGYTF.

Only a few counts were recorded for this clone. Different DNA sequences within this sample yield the same CDR3. The rearrangement uses TRBV6-5 and TRBJ1-1; D might be TRBD1 (6 bases). The CDR3 runs 13 residues. Between the trimmed V and J ends, which lost 0 bases and 4 bases, there was a span of 6 bases. CDR1 is MNHEY and CDR2 is SVGAGI in the germline V gene. CDR3 sequence (DNA): TGTGCCAGCAGTTACTCAGGGGGCACTGAAGCTTTCTTT. Amino acids: CASSYSGGTEAFF.

This chain joins TRBV30 and TRBJ2-1; 10 bases line up with TRBD2. J lost 5 bases, V lost 4 bases, and 11 bases had no gene match. CDR1 is GTSNPN and CDR2 is SVGIG in the germline V gene (reference sequence). The CDR3 is 16 amino acids. In DNA, the CDR3 is TGTGCCTGGAATTTTTGGACTAGCGGAGTTAACAATGAGCAGTTCTTC. Amino acids: CAWNFWTSGVNNEQFF. The whole variable domain, filled in from reference TRBV30 and TRBJ2-1, reads SQTIHQWPATLVQPVGSPLSLECTVEGTSNPNLYWYRQAAGRGLQLLFYSVGIGQISSEVPQNLSASRPQDRQFILSSKKLLLSDSGFYLCAWNFWTSGVNNEQFFGPGTRLTVL.

This sequence joins TRBV28 and TRBJ2-7, with 10 bases matching TRBD2. The CDR3 covers 15 residues. Germline V gives CDR1 MDHEN, CDR2 SYDVKM. V dropped 2 bases and J dropped 4; count of bases not matched to a gene: 5. The CDR3 DNA reads as TGTGCCAGCAGTTTACAGAGCGGGAGGGGGTACGAGCAGTACTTC. Its protein product is CASSLQSGRGYEQYF.

The V and J genes are TRBV28 and TRBJ2-7, with D hard to call. The V and J ends lost 4 bases and 6 bases respectively, with 10 bases between them. The germline gives CDR1 MDHEN, CDR2 SYDVKM. The CDR3 spans 12 residues. The CDR3 sequence is CASSSLGFEQYF. DNA of the CDR3: TGTGCCAGCAGTTCACTCGGTTTCGAGCAGTACTTC.

V usage is TRBV25-1 and J usage is TRBJ2-1; 7 bases align to TRBD2. CDR3 length: 13 residues. From germline, CDR1 is MGHDK and CDR2 SYGVNS. Trimming at V came to 5 bases and at J to 7 bases, leaving 5 bases not matched to a gene. The CDR3 nucleotides are TGTGCCAGCAGTCAATGGGGAGGGAATGAGCAGTTCTTC. Translation gives CASSQWGGNEQFF.

V usage is TRBV7-3 and J usage is TRBJ1-1, with D tentatively TRBD1 (6 bases). Trimming removed 4 bases from V and 3 bases from J, with 12 bases in between. The CDR3 is 14 residues long. Per the germline V gene, CDR1 is SGHTA and CDR2 is FQGTGA. The CDR3 DNA reads TGTGCCAGCAGCTCTATAGGGGGACACACTGAAGCTTTCTTT. This encodes CASSSIGGHTEAFF.